This T cell receptor beta chain was identified during a study of T-cell memory formation after mild COVID-19. The CDR3 totals 15 residues. V was cut by 7 bases and J by 3 bases, with 18 bases left in between. From the 5' RACE reads, TCRdb called clonotypes with MiXCR, one entry per CDR3 protein. The table includes about 350,000 distinct CDR3 sequences, 20% to 25% detected once. This clonotype has at least ten counts. What was sequenced was PBMCs or a T cell subset sorted from them (not recorded which). The V and J genes are TRBV12-3 or TRBV12-4 and TRBJ1-2; D remains unclear. This TCR derives from a man aged 18 to 30 who had mild COVID-19 (a few samples of this study predate the infection). Cell type and time point are not known. CDR3 amino acids: CASTYDLLRYYGYTF. The CDR3 region has the DNA TGTGCCAGCACCTATGACCTTTTGCGGTACTATGGCTACACCTTC.